The 13 T cell receptor beta chains below were found in one sample sequenced in a study of memory CD4+ T cells and cytomegalovirus serostatus. The assay was immunoSEQ multiplex PCR, and TCRdb's table has in-frame clones only and misses some. The sample yields approximately 26,000 clones, 75% to 85% seen once. Single viable CD3+CD4+CD8-CD45RO+ cells were sorted as the memory CD4+ T cells. Sequenced material: memory CD4+ T cells from blood. The receptors shown here come from an adult in good health and CMV-seronegative.

The chain is built from TRBV4-2 and TRBJ2-3; the match to TRBD2 covers 11 bases. The germline V gene encodes CDR1 LGHNA and CDR2 YNFKEQ. The CDR3 extends over 17 amino acids. The trim removed 4 bases at V and 2 bases at J, leaving 8 bases unmatched. The CDR3 spells CASSLLGTSGTTDTQYF. The CDR3 bases are TGTGCCAGCAGCCTCTTAGGGACTAGCGGAACCACAGATACGCAGTATTTT.

This clone was observed a handful of times. The rearrangement joins TRBV4-2 to TRBJ1-5; no clear D. The V end lost 0 bases, the J end lost 5 bases, and 5 bases lay between the germline ends. Germline-derived CDR1 and CDR2 are LGHNA and YNFKEQ. The CDR3 runs to 13 residues. CDR3 in amino acids: CASSQEVDQPQHF. The CDR3 region has the DNA TGTGCCAGCAGCCAAGAGGTGGATCAGCCCCAGCATTTT.

The chain links TRBV25-1 to TRBJ2-7; no reliable D call. The CDR3 spans 13 residues. V shed 3 bases and J shed 3 bases, with 9 bases lying between them. Germline loops: CDR1 MGHDK, CDR2 SYGVNS. CDR3 sequence: CASSDSTFYEQYF. The CDR3 coding sequence is TGTGCCAGCAGTGATTCTACATTCTACGAGCAGTACTTC.

In this sample, this clone turned up once. This rearrangement joins TRBV30 to TRBJ2-7; 7 bases align to TRBD1. Trimming at V came to 1 base and at J to 4 bases, leaving 7 bases not matched to a gene. There are 14 residues in the CDR3. Germline CDR1 and CDR2: GTSNPN and SVGIG (reference sequence). For the CDR3, the DNA is TGTGCCTGGAGTGCCGGGACAGAAAATTACGAGCAGTACTTC. Amino acid sequence: CAWSAGTENYEQYF.

CDR3 sequence (DNA): TGTGCCAGCAGCTTAGAGGGACACGAATCCTACGAGCAGTACTTC. Amino acids: CASSLEGHESYEQYF. The chain couples TRBV7-2 to TRBJ2-7; D may be TRBD1 (6 bases). Trimming took 1 base from V and 1 from J, leaving 11 bases between them. CDR3 length: 15 residues. CDR1 SGHTA and CDR2 FQGNSA come from the germline V gene. The variable domain in full, completed from reference TRBV7-2 and TRBJ2-7, reads GAGVSQSPSNKVTEKGKDVELRCDPISGHTALYWYRQSLGQGLEFLIYFQGNSAPDKSGLPSDRFSAERTGGSVSTLTIQRTQQEDSAVYLCASSLEGHESYEQYFGPGTRLTVT.

This clone was observed a few times. The chain couples TRBV2 to TRBJ1-1, with TRBD1 matching over 7 bases. The germline gives CDR1 SNHLY, CDR2 FYNNEI. The CDR3 has 14 amino acids. The junction had 7 bases not matched to a gene; V was cut back by 7 bases and J by 2 bases. CDR3 loop: CASTIDRVNTEAFF. The CDR3 coding sequence is TGTGCCAGCACAATCGACAGGGTCAACACTGAAGCTTTCTTT.

This clone appeared a few times. J is TRBJ2-2 and V is TRBV27, with 10 bases that match TRBD2. The V and J ends lost 5 bases and 4 bases, in that order; junction bases with no gene match: 4. The CDR3 covers 15 residues. The germline V gene has CDR1 MNHEY and CDR2 SMNVEV (reference sequence). CDR3 coding DNA: TGTGCCAGCAGTGACATAGCGGGGGGCACCGGGGAGCTGTTTTTT. Protein product: CASSDIAGGTGELFF.

The chain links TRBV7-9 to TRBJ2-3; 7 nucleotides match TRBD2. The germline V gene encodes CDR1 SEHNR and CDR2 FQNEAQ (reference sequence). The CDR3 is 15 residues long. The ends lost 5 bases at V and 3 bases at J; junction bases unmatched: 8. The CDR3 spells CASSPLAGGTDTQYF. As DNA, the CDR3 is TGTGCCAGCAGCCCGTTAGCGGGCGGAACAGATACGCAGTATTTT.

This clone was observed a handful of times. Other DNA sequences from this sample encode an identical CDR3 as well. The chain recombines TRBV2 with TRBJ1-2, with 8 bases lining up with TRBD1. The CDR3 loop spans 12 amino acids. The germline CDR1 and CDR2 sequences are SNHLY and FYNNEI. Unmatched junction bases numbered 5, after V lost 6 bases and J lost 8 bases. The DNA of the CDR3 is TGTGCCAGCAGCCTACAGGGGGGAGGCTACACCTTC. Its protein is CASSLQGGGYTF.

This chain joins TRBV7-2 and TRBJ2-3; possible D gene TRBD1, 5 bases. The CDR3 runs to 15 residues. The V end was cut by 4 bases, the J end by 0 bases, with 11 bases between. Germline CDR1 SGHTA, CDR2 FQGNSA. CDR3 nucleotides: TGTGCCAGCAGCTGGGGCCCTACTAGCACAGATACGCAGTATTTT. Translation: CASSWGPTSTDTQYF.

This clone was picked up a small number of times. The gene calls are TRBV5-4 and TRBJ2-7; D may be TRBD1 or TRBD2 (7 bases each). V lost 2 bases, J lost 6 bases, and 18 bases lay in between. Germline V gene sequence: CDR1 SGHNT, CDR2 YYREEE (reference sequence). This CDR3 is built from 15 residues. The CDR3 sequence is CASSFGEGASGEQYF. DNA of the CDR3: TGTGCCAGCAGCTTCGGGGAGGGGGCGAGCGGCGAGCAGTACTTC. Full variable domain (remainder filled in from reference TRBV5-4 and TRBJ2-7): ETGVTQSPTHLIKTRGQQVTLRCSSQSGHNTVSWYQQALGQGPQFIFQYYREEENGRGNFPPRFSGLQFPNYSSELNVNALELDDSALYLCASSFGEGASGEQYFGPGTRLTVT.

This chain connects TRBV6-1 to TRBJ1-2; D is unresolved. Trimming removed 6 bases from V and 8 bases from J, with 16 bases in between. CDR1 and CDR2 (germline): MNHNS, SASEGT. There are 13 residues in the CDR3. This CDR3 is CASSLGPAGGYTF. As DNA, the CDR3 is TGTGCCAGCAGCCTCGGTCCCGCGGGAGGCTACACCTTC.

This rearrangement joins TRBV5-1 to TRBJ2-5, with 8 bases matching TRBD2. The CDR3 covers 16 residues. The junction had 5 bases not matched to a gene; V was cut back by 0 bases and J by 1 base. CDR1 is SGHRS and CDR2 is YFSETQ in the germline V gene. The CDR3 loop reads CASSLATGGVQETQYF. The CDR3 region has the DNA TGCGCCAGCAGCTTGGCCACCGGGGGGGTCCAAGAGACCCAGTACTTC.